A single sample gave rise to the 12 T cell receptor beta chains below, sequenced in a study of cytotoxic CD8 clonotypes in ibrutinib-treated CLL. Here immunoSEQ multiplex PCR was the method, and the copy in TCRdb shows in-frame clones only, minus some. The table records a few hundred thousand clones, just under 80% of them present only once. This specimen was PBMCs, taken before ibrutinib treatment. These receptors were taken from a human donor with chronic lymphocytic leukemia.

The genes are TRBV19 and TRBJ1-2; D ambiguous. In germline, CDR1 is LNHDA, CDR2 SQIVND (reference sequence). This CDR3 comprises 16 residues. The V gene lost 7 bases and the J gene lost 3 bases, with 21 bases spanning the gap. The CDR3 spells CASNLPVFGPDYGYTF. Here the CDR3 DNA reads TGTGCCAGTAATCTTCCGGTTTTTGGCCCGGACTATGGCTACACCTTC. The full variable domain, in which reference TRBV19 and TRBJ1-2 provide the parts outside the CDR3, is DGGITQSPKYLFRKEGQNVTLSCEQNLNHDAMYWYRQDPGQGLRLIYYSQIVNDFQKGDIAEGYSVSREKKESFPLTVTSAQKNPTAFYLCASNLPVFGPDYGYTFGSGTRLTVV.

The chain has TRBV4-1 and TRBJ2-7, with no clear D. The CDR3 sequence is 14 residues long. Germline-derived CDR1 and CDR2 are MGHRA and YSYEKL. V was cut by 4 bases and J by 3 bases, with 13 bases left in between. The CDR3 spells CASSPHGDVYEQYF. CDR3 sequence (DNA): TGCGCCAGCAGCCCCCACGGAGACGTCTACGAGCAGTACTTC.

The V and J genes are TRBV9 and TRBJ2-3; the match to TRBD2 covers 9 bases. Germline-derived CDR1 and CDR2 are SGDLS and YYNGEE. The CDR3 runs to 18 residues. J lost 1 base, V lost 3 bases, and 12 bases had no gene match. The CDR3: CASSDDGLRTSGTDTQYF. In nucleotides, the CDR3 is TGTGCCAGCAGCGACGATGGGTTGAGGACTAGCGGCACAGATACGCAGTATTTT.

V and J are TRBV19 and TRBJ2-7, with a tentative D call TRBD1 (6 bases). The CDR3 runs 13 residues. In germline, CDR1 is LNHDA, CDR2 SQIVND (reference sequence). Trimming shortened V by 6 bases and J by 2 bases, and 11 bases separated the two germline ends. The CDR3 sequence is CASRLRGTYEQYF. The CDR3 coding sequence is TGTGCCAGTAGGCTCAGGGGAACCTACGAGCAGTACTTC.

This clone was detected many times. The V gene is TRBV7-2, the J gene TRBJ1-1; a possible D gene is TRBD1 (6 bases). The germline CDR1 and CDR2 sequences are SGHTA and FQGNSA. Trimming stripped 3 bases from V and 12 bases from J, with 23 bases between. The CDR3 contains 15 residues. The CDR3 sequence: CASSFAGDLIQGTFF. CDR3 bases: TGTGCCAGCAGCTTCGCAGGGGACTTAATTCAAGGAACTTTCTTT.

This chain joins TRBV2 and TRBJ2-1; 9 nucleotides agree with TRBD2. CDR3 size: 14 residues. V trimming: 8 bases; J trimming: 4 bases; junction bases outside the gene matches: 6. Germline values: CDR1 SNHLY, CDR2 FYNNEI. The CDR3 DNA sequence: TGTGCCAGCGGCGGGGGGGTATCGTACAATGAGCAGTTCTTC. Residues: CASGGGVSYNEQFF.

The rearrangement links TRBV28 to TRBJ2-7, with 7 bases that match TRBD2. The germline V gene has CDR1 MDHEN and CDR2 SYDVKM. The CDR3 totals 14 residues. J was trimmed by 5 bases and V by 4 bases; bases with no gene match: 8. For the CDR3, the DNA is TGTGCCAGCAGTTCGTCATGGACTAGAGACGAGCAGTACTTC. It codes for CASSSSWTRDEQYF. Full variable domain (missing parts from reference TRBV28 and TRBJ2-7): DVKVTQSSRYLVKRTGEKVFLECVQDMDHENMFWYRQDPGLGLRLIYFSYDVKMKEKGDIPEGYSVSREKKERFSLILESASTNQTSMYLCASSSSWTRDEQYFGPGTRLTVT.

Here the CDR3 DNA reads TGTGCCAGCAGCGGACAACAGGGGGCTAACGAGCAGTACTTC. Amino acid sequence: CASSGQQGANEQYF. V and J are TRBV7-9 and TRBJ2-7; 9 positions match TRBD1. The germline V gene encodes CDR1 SEHNR and CDR2 FQNEAQ (reference sequence). The CDR3 extends over 14 amino acids. The V and J ends lost 5 bases and 5 bases, in that order; junction bases with no gene match: 7.

The chain employs TRBV4-3 and TRBJ1-5; D unresolved. The CDR3 runs 13 residues. V lost 6 bases and J 3 bases, leaving 9 bases between the germline ends. The germline CDR1 and CDR2 sequences are LGHNA and YSLEER. Here the CDR3 reads CASSSQHNQPQHF. The CDR3 nucleotides are TGCGCCAGCAGTTCACAGCACAATCAGCCCCAGCATTTT.

The chain has TRBV19 and TRBJ1-2, with D tentatively TRBD1 (5 bases). This CDR3 spans 16 amino acids. Deletions cut 5 bases from V and 2 bases from J, with 18 bases between. In germline, CDR1 is LNHDA, CDR2 SQIVND (reference sequence). The CDR3 nucleotides read TGTGCCAGTAGTGTCGATACAGGACATACCAACTATGGCTACACCTTC. Its protein product is CASSVDTGHTNYGYTF. Combining the CDR3 with reference TRBV19 and TRBJ1-2 gives the whole variable domain DGGITQSPKYLFRKEGQNVTLSCEQNLNHDAMYWYRQDPGQGLRLIYYSQIVNDFQKGDIAEGYSVSREKKESFPLTVTSAQKNPTAFYLCASSVDTGHTNYGYTFGSGTRLTVV.

Written as DNA, the CDR3 is TGTGCCAGCAGCTTAGCTCTCGGGAGTCTCCCAGATACGCAGTATTTT. It is translated as CASSLALGSLPDTQYF. This sequence joins TRBV7-9 and TRBJ2-3; D perhaps matches TRBD2 (6 bases). Trimming removed 0 bases from V and 4 bases from J, with 14 bases in between. The germline CDR1 and CDR2 sequences are SEHNR and FQNEAQ (reference sequence). The CDR3 length is 16 residues.

The chain combines TRBV7-2 with TRBJ2-3; no clear D. Germline V gene data show CDR1 as SGHTA and CDR2 as FQGNSA. This CDR3 region has 14 residues. Trimming took 5 bases from V and 2 from J, leaving 11 bases between them. DNA of the CDR3: TGTGCCAGCAGCCTATCTTGGGTCACAGATACGCAGTATTTT. This gives the protein CASSLSWVTDTQYF.